This TCR beta chain was recovered during a study of shared clonotypes between healthy human individuals. General study results and limits: Relative to memory subsets, naive subsets generally showed larger estimated richness.

Execution of the assay was at deep level. Sorted-subset replicate PCRs used 200 ng DNA, some 31,000 T cell genomes. The method was immunoSEQ multiplex PCR; TCRdb's version includes in-frame clones alone and lacks a portion of them. The sample lists more than 850,000 clones, approximately 80% seen once, with about 0.52% in the top ten. This clone is a singleton in its sample. The antigen remains unidentified. The CDR3 spans 13 residues. Germline CDR1 reads MNHNY; CDR2 reads SVGAGI (reference sequence). The junction had 6 bases not matched to a gene; V was cut back by 6 bases and J by 5 bases. This receptor was obtained from a man between 18 and 35 years old in good health. Some clones in this sample may be carry-over from other donors' samples. The chain joins TRBV6-6 to TRBJ1-2; 7 bases are shared with TRBD1. Sequenced material: memory CD4+ T cells from PBMCs. Subset meaning: CD45RA-negative fraction. In nucleotides, the CDR3 is TGTGCCAGCAGAACCGGGACAGTTTATGGCTACACCTTC. Translating it yields CASRTGTVYGYTF.